This T cell receptor (beta chain) was captured by sequencing in a study of T cell changes during pregnancy in multiple sclerosis. TCRdb's copy holds only in-frame clones and misses some; the assay was immunoSEQ multiplex PCR. The table lists fewer than 65,000 clones, roughly nine tenths of them singletons. The CDR3 length is 14 residues. V dropped 2 bases and J dropped 3 bases, with 10 bases sitting between them. In germline, CDR1 is LNHDA, CDR2 SQIVND (reference sequence). The sequencing used CD4+ T cells from peripheral blood mononuclear cells, collected in the first trimester of pregnancy. This clonotype originated in a female donor with multiple sclerosis, enrolled in a pregnancy study. The V and J genes are TRBV19 and TRBJ1-1; D might be TRBD1 (5 bases). CDR3 region: CASSIRGTDTEAFF. The CDR3 DNA is TGTGCCAGTAGTATAAGGGGAACCGACACTGAAGCTTTCTTT. Variable domain in full (rest from reference TRBV19 and TRBJ1-1): DGGITQSPKYLFRKEGQNVTLSCEQNLNHDAMYWYRQDPGQGLRLIYYSQIVNDFQKGDIAEGYSVSREKKESFPLTVTSAQKNPTAFYLCASSIRGTDTEAFFGQGTRLTVV.